This T cell receptor (beta chain) was observed in a study of regulatory T cells in long-lasting Graves disease. To make TCR beta libraries, researchers used iRepertoire HTBI primers and Arm-PCR of CDR3 regions. TCRdb reprocessed the multiplex PCR reads via MiXCR and lists one record per CDR3 protein. This repertoire shows 350,000 to 550,000 distinct CDR3 sequences, roughly 17% found once; its top ten account for roughly 23%. The germline V gene encodes CDR1 DFQATT and CDR2 SNEGSKA (reference sequence). CDR3 length: 16 residues. Germline trimming cut 0 bases from V and 0 bases from J; bases unmatched to any gene: 3. The time point was: newly diagnosed GD, antithyroid drugs for less than 3 months. RNA isolated from PBMCs was used to make the TCR library. This same sample was also part of a study on T cells in Graves' hyperthyroidism and ophthalmopathy.

This sequence originates from a woman under 30 with Graves disease. The sample in question was peripheral blood mononuclear cells (PBMCs), obtained at new diagnosis, from a patient treated with antithyroid drugs. This chain joins TRBV20-1 and TRBJ2-1, with 9 bases fitting TRBD2. The CDR3 nucleotides read TGCAGTGCTAGAGATCTAGCGGGAACCTCCTACAATGAGCAGTTCTTC. The encoded protein is CSARDLAGTSYNEQFF.